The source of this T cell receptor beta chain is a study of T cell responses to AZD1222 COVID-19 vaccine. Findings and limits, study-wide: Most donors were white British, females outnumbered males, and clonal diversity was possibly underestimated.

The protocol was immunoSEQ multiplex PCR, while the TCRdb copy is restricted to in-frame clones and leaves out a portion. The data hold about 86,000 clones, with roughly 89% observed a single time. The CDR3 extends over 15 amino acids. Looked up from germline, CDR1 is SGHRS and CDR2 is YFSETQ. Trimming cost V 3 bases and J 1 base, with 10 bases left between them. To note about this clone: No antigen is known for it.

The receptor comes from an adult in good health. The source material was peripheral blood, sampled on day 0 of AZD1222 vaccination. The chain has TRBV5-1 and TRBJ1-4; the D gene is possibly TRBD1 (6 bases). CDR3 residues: CASSSKQGTNEKLFF. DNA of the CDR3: TGCGCCAGCAGCTCAAAACAGGGAACTAATGAAAAACTGTTTTTT.